The text below deals with one T cell receptor beta chain. The entry originates in a study of blood T cell repertoires in COVID-19. Turning to the study itself: Acute and convalescent COVID-19 samples came from the United States, Italy and Spain. From T cells, B-cell-depleted T cells, or PBMCs came the material, which was cDNA or gDNA.

How the authors handled the data: Estimates of nucleated cell counts were drawn from the amplification of reference gene primers. Here immunoSEQ multiplex PCR was the method, and the copy in TCRdb shows in-frame clones only, minus some. V and J calls and clone size are as listed in that table; D and trimming were resolved from the DNA. Counted here are fewer than 55,000 clones, about 83% occurring once; the ten biggest clones make up around 7.2%. CDR1 and CDR2 from the germline V gene are MNHEY and SVGAGI. The V end lost 6 bases, the J end lost 1 base, and 6 bases lay between the germline ends. This CDR3 has 12 residues.

Sequenced material: peripheral blood. The rearrangement joins TRBV6-5 to TRBJ1-1; D may be TRBD1 (6 bases). The clonotype was recovered from a man aged 65 to 79 with active COVID-19. CDR3 region: CASRQGNTEAFF. The CDR3 DNA reads TGTGCCAGCAGACAGGGGAACACTGAAGCTTTCTTT.